What follows are 3 T cell receptor beta chains derived from one specimen sequenced in a study of blood T cell repertoires in COVID-19. This table comes from immunoSEQ multiplex PCR, and its TCRdb copy is limited to in-frame clones, with some not included. The sample gives about 200,000 clones, approximately 87% of which show up once; 0.75% to 0.9% is in the top ten. The sample was peripheral blood. These receptors originate from a woman in her 70s with acute or convalescent COVID-19.

The V and J genes are TRBV19 and TRBJ2-2; the match to TRBD2 covers 15 bases. This CDR3 has 16 residues. V trimming: 11 bases; J trimming: 5 bases; junction bases outside the gene matches: 9. Germline values: CDR1 LNHDA, CDR2 SQIVND (reference sequence). The CDR3 nucleotides are TGTGCCTCCAGGACTAGCGGGAGGGCCCATACCGGGGAGCTGTTTTTT. This translates into CASRTSGRAHTGELFF.

The rearrangement uses TRBV11-2 and TRBJ2-1; perhaps TRBD1 as D (5 bases). Germline V gene sequence: CDR1 SGHAT, CDR2 FQNNGV. V gave up 5 bases and J gave up 10 bases, with 21 bases separating them. The CDR3 covers 15 residues. The CDR3 protein is CASSPDRKQFGEQFF. In nucleotides, the CDR3 is TGTGCCAGCAGCCCCGACAGAAAACAATTCGGGGAGCAGTTCTTC. The complete variable domain, with remaining parts taken from reference TRBV11-2 and TRBJ2-1, reads EAGVAQSPRYKIIEKRQSVAFWCNPISGHATLYWYQQILGQGPKLLIQFQNNGVVDDSQLPKDRFSAERLKGVDSTLKIQPAKLEDSAVYLCASSPDRKQFGEQFFGPGTRLTVL.

V gene TRBV9 combines with J gene TRBJ2-5; 11 bases agree with TRBD2. V gave up 7 bases and J gave up 2 bases; unmatched junction bases: 1. Germline CDR1 reads SGDLS; CDR2 reads YYNGEE. This CDR3 spans 13 amino acids. The CDR3 protein is CASGTSGQETQYF. CDR3 nucleotide sequence: TGTGCCAGCGGGACTAGCGGTCAAGAGACCCAGTACTTC. Full variable domain (remainder filled in from reference TRBV9 and TRBJ2-5): DSGVTQTPKHLITATGQRVTLRCSPRSGDLSVYWYQQSLDQGLQFLIQYYNGEERAKGNILERFSAQQFPDLHSELNLSSLELGDSALYFCASGTSGQETQYFGPGTRLLVL.